This TCR beta chain appears in the sequencing data of a study of blood T cell repertoires in COVID-19. Study overall: Samples came from the United States, Italy and Spain, spanning acute and convalescent COVID-19. T cells, B-cell-depleted T cells, or PBMCs supplied cDNA or gDNA.

Per the study methods: Quantification of nucleated cells was approximated via reference gene primer amplification. The repertoire was sequenced with immunoSEQ multiplex PCR; TCRdb's copy has only in-frame clones and lacks some. V and J calls and clone size follow that table, whereas D and trimming were derived from the DNA. The data hold 130,000 or so clones, with about 84% observed a single time. Germline V gives CDR1 MNHEY, CDR2 SVGAGI. This CDR3 is built from 14 residues. V shed 4 bases and J shed 1 base, with 10 bases lying between them. With regard to this clone: This sample also contains other DNA sequences that code for the same CDR3.

The V call is TRBV6-5, the J call TRBJ1-1; a weak D match, TRBD1 (5 bases). The sequencing input was peripheral blood. The receptor was derived from a woman between 55 and 75 years old with acute or convalescent COVID-19. The CDR3 loop is CASSSQVPNTEAFF. The CDR3 DNA is TGTGCCAGCAGTTCACAGGTGCCGAACACTGAAGCTTTCTTT.